A single sample gave rise to the 26 T cell receptor beta chains below, sequenced in a study of immune characteristics of hereditary and idiopathic chronic pancreatitis. Patients having total pancreatectomy with islet autotransplantation provided the chronic pancreatitis pancreas tissue. Profiling relied on immunoSEQ multiplex PCR, and the TCRdb table lists in-frame clones only, not all of them. Of more than 4,500 clones in the sample, about 70% were seen once. The sequencing input was pancreas tissue with hereditary chronic pancreatitis. These receptors were collected from a human donor with chronic pancreatitis.

The chain joins TRBV2 to TRBJ2-1; D tentatively fits TRBD1 or TRBD2 (6 bases each). V lost 8 bases and J 0 bases, leaving 20 bases between the germline ends. Germline CDR1 reads SNHLY; CDR2 reads FYNNEI. This CDR3 spans 17 amino acids. CDR3 DNA: TGTGCCAGCGCGGGAAAACTACAGACAGGCTCCTACAATGAGCAGTTCTTC. Protein: CASAGKLQTGSYNEQFF.

This clone was seen only once. This chain links TRBV19 with TRBJ1-1; perhaps TRBD1 as D (5 bases). CDR1 is LNHDA and CDR2 is SQIVND in the germline V gene (reference sequence). The V end lost 3 bases, the J end lost 7 bases, and 9 bases lay between the germline ends. This CDR3 comprises 12 residues. CDR3 coding DNA: TGTGCCAGTAGTATGCAGGGAGGTGAAGCTTTCTTT. Translating gives CASSMQGGEAFF.

The chain joins TRBV6-5 to TRBJ2-7, with 12 positions matching TRBD1. The junction had 3 bases not matched to a gene; V was cut back by 0 bases and J by 6 bases. The CDR3 has 15 residues. The germline V gene has CDR1 MNHEY and CDR2 SVGAGI. CDR3 DNA sequence: TGTGCCAGCAGTTACTCGGGACAGGGGGCGTCCGAGCAGTACTTC. It translates to CASSYSGQGASEQYF.

The chain links TRBV2 to TRBJ2-1; TRBD2 agrees at 12 bases. Germline trimming cut 2 bases from V and 7 bases from J; bases unmatched to any gene: 6. This CDR3 has 16 amino acids. Germline CDR1 SNHLY, CDR2 FYNNEI. CDR3 nucleotides: TGTGCCAGCAGTGAACTCCTAGCGGGGGGGAAGAATGAGCAGTTCTTC. Its translation is CASSELLAGGKNEQFF.

This sequence joins TRBV2 and TRBJ2-7; 12 bases match TRBD1. V was pared by 4 bases and J by 3 bases, with 4 bases of the junction left unmatched. This CDR3 is built from 15 residues. The germline gives CDR1 SNHLY, CDR2 FYNNEI. CDR3 nucleotide sequence: TGTGCCAGCAGTGGGGGACAGGGGGCGAACTACGAGCAGTACGTC. Translated: CASSGGQGANYEQYV.

V is TRBV6-4 and J is TRBJ2-6; perhaps TRBD1 as D (6 bases). Germline assignment: CDR1 MRHNA and CDR2 SNTAGT. This CDR3 contains 15 residues. Trimming pared 2 bases from V and 1 base from J, leaving 6 bases between. This chain's CDR3 is CASSDRGSGANVLTF. CDR3 nucleotide sequence: TGTGCCAGCAGTGACAGGGGGTCTGGGGCCAACGTCCTGACTTTC.

This clone was seen a single time. The chain recombines TRBV4-1 with TRBJ1-1; D is perhaps TRBD1 (5 bases). The CDR3 length is 16 residues. Deletions cut 6 bases from V and 0 bases from J, with 17 bases between. In germline, CDR1 is MGHRA, CDR2 YSYEKL. The CDR3 protein is CASRQSGALLNTEAFF. Written as DNA, the CDR3 is TGCGCCAGCAGGCAATCCGGGGCACTTTTGAACACTGAAGCTTTCTTT.

V gene TRBV7-2 combines with J gene TRBJ1-5; no firm D call. CDR3 length: 14 amino acids. Per the germline V gene, CDR1 is SGHTA and CDR2 is FQGNSA. Trimming removed 2 bases at V and 7 bases at J, with 12 bases between. CDR3 DNA: TGTGCCAGCAGCTTATTGAGCTTGGGACAGCCCCAGCATTTT. This codes for CASSLLSLGQPQHF.

In DNA, the CDR3 is TGTGCCAGCAGCCAGCTGAGCTCTGGAAACACCATATATTTT. It is translated as CASSQLSSGNTIYF. The V and J genes are TRBV3-1 (or the pseudogene TRBV3-2) and TRBJ1-3; D uncertain. In germline, CDR1 is LGHDT, CDR2 YNNKEL (reference sequence). V dropped 3 bases and J dropped 0 bases, with 6 bases sitting between them. The CDR3 loop spans 14 amino acids.

The rearrangement links TRBV5-1 to TRBJ1-6; no reliable D call. The CDR3 contains 16 residues. CDR1 is SGHRS and CDR2 is YFSETQ in the germline V gene. Deletions cut 5 bases from V and 4 bases from J, with 16 bases between. CDR3: CASRLYGERYNSPLHF. As DNA, the CDR3 is TGCGCCAGCAGACTGTACGGGGAGAGATATAATTCACCCCTCCACTTT.

The genes are TRBV5-1 and TRBJ1-6; TRBD1 matches 9 bases. Germline trimming cut 0 bases from V and 10 bases from J; bases unmatched to any gene: 8. This CDR3 has 16 residues. CDR1 and CDR2 from the germline V gene are SGHRS and YFSETQ. Here the CDR3 DNA reads TGCGCCAGCAGCTTGGCGCAGGGACAGGGTCAATCACCCCTCCACTTT. Translated, it gives CASSLAQGQGQSPLHF.

The chain links TRBV9 to TRBJ2-1, with 14 bases fitting TRBD2. The CDR3 runs 15 residues. The trim removed 6 bases at V and 10 bases at J, leaving 9 bases unmatched. The germline CDR1 and CDR2 sequences are SGDLS and YYNGEE. CDR3 amino acids: CASTPGLAGGWEQFF. CDR3 DNA sequence: TGTGCCAGCACCCCAGGACTAGCGGGGGGTTGGGAGCAGTTCTTC. Looking up the rest from reference TRBV9 and TRBJ2-1 gives the full variable domain: DSGVTQTPKHLITATGQRVTLRCSPRSGDLSVYWYQQSLDQGLQFLIQYYNGEERAKGNILERFSAQQFPDLHSELNLSSLELGDSALYFCASTPGLAGGWEQFFGPGTRLTVL.

V and J are TRBV24-1 and TRBJ1-5, with 7 bases lining up with TRBD1. Germline V CDR1 and CDR2: KGHDR, SFDVKD. The CDR3 runs 13 residues. Trimming removed 4 bases from V and 4 bases from J; junction bases left unmatched: 0. CDR3 region: CATSEQGNQPQHF. CDR3 DNA: TGTGCCACCAGTGAACAGGGGAATCAGCCCCAGCATTTT.

The chain combines TRBV14 with TRBJ2-1; the D is unclear. The germline gives CDR1 SGHDN, CDR2 FVKESK. V was trimmed by 4 bases and J by 8 bases, leaving 21 bases between them. The CDR3 contains 16 residues. CDR3 sequence (DNA): TGTGCCAGCAGCCCCCTGATCGGATCCGGTGGGGATGAGCAGTTCTTC. This codes for CASSPLIGSGGDEQFF.

This clone was recorded only once. The chain combines TRBV5-6 with TRBJ1-1, with D perhaps matching TRBD1 (5 bases). Germline assignment: CDR1 SGHDT and CDR2 YYEEEE. Trimming shortened V by 2 bases and J by 2 bases, and 7 bases separated the two germline ends. The CDR3 is made up of 13 amino acids. CDR3 region: CASSFGQNTEAFF. The CDR3 DNA sequence: TGTGCCAGCAGCTTCGGACAAAACACTGAAGCTTTCTTT. Together with reference TRBV5-6 and TRBJ1-1, the CDR3 gives the full variable domain: DAGVTQSPTHLIKTRGQQVTLRCSPKSGHDTVSWYQQALGQGPQFIFQYYEEEERQRGNFPDRFSGHQFPNYSSELNVNALLLGDSALYLCASSFGQNTEAFFGQGTRLTVV.

This clone was counted between two and nine times. CDR3: CASSPGDRAFF. CDR3 DNA sequence: TGCGCCAGCAGCCCAGGGGACAGGGCTTTCTTT. The chain carries TRBV4-1 and TRBJ1-1, with 8 bases fitting TRBD1. Germline V gene data show CDR1 as MGHRA and CDR2 as YSYEKL. This CDR3 has 11 residues. Trimming cost V 4 bases and J 11 bases; bases outside gene matches: 3.

The V call is TRBV2, the J call TRBJ2-1; a weak D match, TRBD1 (6 bases). The CDR3 sequence is 13 residues long. Germline lookup yields CDR1 SNHLY and CDR2 FYNNEI. V was cut by 7 bases and J by 5 bases, with 12 bases left in between. The chain's CDR3 is CASKSGQNNEQFF. CDR3 bases: TGTGCCAGCAAATCAGGACAGAACAATGAGCAGTTCTTC.

This chain connects TRBV25-1 to TRBJ2-7; maybe TRBD1 (6 bases). The CDR3 is 13 amino acids. Per germline, CDR1 MGHDK and CDR2 SYGVNS. Trimming took 3 bases from V and 8 from J, leaving 14 bases between them. Here the CDR3 DNA reads TGTGCCAGCAGTGATGCTACCGGGACAAAGCAGTACTTC. Translation: CASSDATGTKQYF.

This chain joins TRBV4-2 and TRBJ2-2; 9 positions agree with TRBD2. CDR3 length equals 16 residues. CDR1 is LGHNA and CDR2 is YNFKEQ in the germline V gene. Trimming cost V 6 bases and J 2 bases; bases outside gene matches: 7. CDR3: CASRYSGGQNTGELFF. The DNA for the CDR3 is TGTGCCAGCAGGTATAGCGGGGGCCAAAACACCGGGGAGCTGTTTTTT.

The V and J genes are TRBV5-6 and TRBJ1-2, with D maybe TRBD1 (6 bases). Germline-derived CDR1 and CDR2 are SGHDT and YYEEEE. This CDR3 has 13 amino acids. The ends were cut back, 7 bases at V and 8 bases at J, with 18 bases in the middle. CDR3 protein: CASSLGTSGGYTF. The CDR3 region has the DNA TGTGCCAGCTCCCTAGGGACATCGGGGGGCTACACCTTC. The whole variable domain, filled in from reference TRBV5-6 and TRBJ1-2, reads DAGVTQSPTHLIKTRGQQVTLRCSPKSGHDTVSWYQQALGQGPQFIFQYYEEEERQRGNFPDRFSGHQFPNYSSELNVNALLLGDSALYLCASSLGTSGGYTFGSGTRLTVV.

This chain uses TRBV6-5 with TRBJ2-3; TRBD1 aligns across 7 bases. Unmatched junction bases numbered 6, after V lost 6 bases and J lost 0 bases. This CDR3 contains 15 residues. The V gene's germline CDR1 is MNHEY and CDR2 SVGAGI. CDR3 DNA sequence: TGTGCCAGCAGACCTCCGGGACAGAGCACAGATACGCAGTATTTT. It is translated as CASRPPGQSTDTQYF.

The chain links TRBV5-4 to TRBJ1-1; the D is unclear. V lost 4 bases and J lost 1, with 8 bases in between. The germline V gene has CDR1 SGHNT and CDR2 YYREEE (reference sequence). The CDR3 covers 13 residues. Here the CDR3 reads CASSPDTNTEAFF. The CDR3 DNA reads TGTGCCAGCAGCCCCGACACGAACACTGAAGCTTTCTTT. The full variable domain, completed using reference TRBV5-4 and TRBJ1-1, is ETGVTQSPTHLIKTRGQQVTLRCSSQSGHNTVSWYQQALGQGPQFIFQYYREEENGRGNFPPRFSGLQFPNYSSELNVNALELDDSALYLCASSPDTNTEAFFGQGTRLTVV.

The sample holds a few counts of this clone. This sequence joins TRBV10-3 and TRBJ1-5; no definite D call. The CDR3 is 16 residues long. The V end lost 3 bases, the J end lost 4 bases, and 16 bases lay between the germline ends. Germline V lookup: CDR1 ENHRY, CDR2 SYGVKD. In DNA form, the CDR3 reads TGTGCCATCAGTGACCACCACACAATAGGGAATCAGCCCCAGCATTTT. This codes for CAISDHHTIGNQPQHF.

This chain uses TRBV24-1 with TRBJ2-1; D is perhaps TRBD1 (5 bases). CDR3 length: 13 residues. Germline CDR1 is KGHDR and CDR2 is SFDVKD. V lost 5 bases to trimming and J lost 3 bases, with 7 bases between them. The CDR3 sequence: CATSGGSYNEQFF. The CDR3 nucleotides read TGTGCCACCAGTGGGGGCAGCTACAATGAGCAGTTCTTC.

The V and J genes are TRBV28 and TRBJ2-7; no reliable D call. Germline lookup yields CDR1 MDHEN and CDR2 SYDVKM. There are 13 residues in the CDR3. Trimming took off 6 bases at V and 3 bases at J, with 12 bases between the two ends. The CDR3 sequence: CASRLKVGYEQYF. CDR3 DNA: TGTGCCAGCAGGCTCAAAGTAGGCTACGAGCAGTACTTC.

The V gene is TRBV6-1, the J gene TRBJ1-5, with no clear D. The CDR3 totals 19 residues. The ends were cut back, 1 base at V and 0 bases at J, with 19 bases in the middle. Germline values: CDR1 MNHNS, CDR2 SASEGT. CDR3 nucleotides: TGTGCCAGCAGTGAAGACCGGGTTCGGGCTATTGGTAGCAATCAGCCCCAGCATTTT. Its protein product is CASSEDRVRAIGSNQPQHF.